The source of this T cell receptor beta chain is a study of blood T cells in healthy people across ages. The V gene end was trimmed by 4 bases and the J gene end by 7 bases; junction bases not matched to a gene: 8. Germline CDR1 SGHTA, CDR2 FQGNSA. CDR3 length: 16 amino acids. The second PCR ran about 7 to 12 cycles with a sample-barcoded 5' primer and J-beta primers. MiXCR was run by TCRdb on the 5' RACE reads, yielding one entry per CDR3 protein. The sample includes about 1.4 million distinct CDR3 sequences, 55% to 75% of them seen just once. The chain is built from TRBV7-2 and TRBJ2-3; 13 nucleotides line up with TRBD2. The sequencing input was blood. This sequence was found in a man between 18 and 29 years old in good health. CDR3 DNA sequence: TGTGCCAGCAGCTCGCAGACTAGCGGGAGGTTATATACGCAGTATTTT. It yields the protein CASSSQTSGRLYTQYF.